In this sample, the clone carrying this T cell receptor (beta chain) turned up once. This CDR3 contains 15 residues. Germline CDR1 and CDR2: LGHNA and YSLEER. After removal of 0 bases from V and 2 bases from J, the junction contained 3 bases not matched to a gene. Per the study methods: Amplification of reference gene primers provided the estimated nucleated cell counts. TCRdb keeps only in-frame clones here, not all; method: immunoSEQ multiplex PCR. D and trimming were read from the DNA, whereas the V and J calls and clone size are those reported in that table. The data contain fewer than 80,000 clones, 74% of them singletons. This sample was taken from a study of blood T cell repertoires in COVID-19. At the level of the study: Sites across the United States, Italy and Spain contributed samples from acute and convalescent COVID-19. Sample material is recorded as cDNA or gDNA derived from T cells, B-cell-depleted T cells, or PBMCs.

Sequences were obtained from peripheral blood. The clonotype comes from a woman aged 80 or older with acute or convalescent COVID-19. The chain uses TRBV4-3 and TRBJ2-7, with 8 positions matching TRBD1. CDR3 sequence: CASSQDRGRPYEQYF. The CDR3 coding sequence is TGCGCCAGCAGCCAAGACAGGGGGCGCCCCTACGAGCAGTACTTC.